The T cell receptor (beta chain) described here comes from a study of blood T cell repertoires in COVID-19. The wider study: COVID-19 samples, acute and convalescent, were from the United States, Italy and Spain. PBMCs, B-cell-depleted T cells, or T cells provided the cDNA or gDNA that made up the material.

This clone has more than one count but fewer than ten. Under the authors' procedure: Estimation of nucleated cell counts relied on the amplification of reference gene primers. Assay used: immunoSEQ multiplex PCR; TCRdb lists only in-frame clones, some missing. V and J calls and clone size follow that table, whereas D and trimming were derived from the DNA. The sample comprises some 170,000 clones, around 80% of which are singletons, and roughly 19% rests with the top ten. Specimen: peripheral blood. The receptor's source is an elderly woman with acute or convalescent COVID-19.

CDR3 bases: TGTGCCAGCAGCCCTGCGGGGGGAGAGACCCAGTACTTC. As protein: CASSPAGGETQYF. The rearrangement joins TRBV7-3 to TRBJ2-5, with 8 bases lining up with TRBD2. Germline CDR1 and CDR2: SGHTA and FQGTGA. This CDR3 region has 13 residues. V shed 5 bases, J shed 4 bases, and the junction held 3 bases outside the gene matches. The whole variable domain, filled in from reference TRBV7-3 and TRBJ2-5, reads GAGVSQTPSNKVTEKGKYVELRCDPISGHTALYWYRQSLGQGPEFLIYFQGTGAADDSGLPNDRFFAVRPEGSVSTLKIQRTERGDSAVYLCASSPAGGETQYFGPGTRLLVL.